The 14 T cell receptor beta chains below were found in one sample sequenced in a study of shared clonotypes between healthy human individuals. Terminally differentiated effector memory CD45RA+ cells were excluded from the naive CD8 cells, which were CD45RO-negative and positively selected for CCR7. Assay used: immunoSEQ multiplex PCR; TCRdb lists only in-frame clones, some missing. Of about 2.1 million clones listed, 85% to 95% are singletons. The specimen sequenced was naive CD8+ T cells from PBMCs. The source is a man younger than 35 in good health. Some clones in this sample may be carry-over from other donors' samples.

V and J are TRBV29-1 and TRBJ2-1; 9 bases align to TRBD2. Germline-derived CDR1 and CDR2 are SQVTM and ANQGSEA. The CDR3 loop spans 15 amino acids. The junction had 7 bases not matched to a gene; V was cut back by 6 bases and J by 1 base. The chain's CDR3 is CSVGRAGGSYNEQFF. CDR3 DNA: TGCAGCGTCGGACGGGCGGGAGGGTCCTACAATGAGCAGTTCTTC.

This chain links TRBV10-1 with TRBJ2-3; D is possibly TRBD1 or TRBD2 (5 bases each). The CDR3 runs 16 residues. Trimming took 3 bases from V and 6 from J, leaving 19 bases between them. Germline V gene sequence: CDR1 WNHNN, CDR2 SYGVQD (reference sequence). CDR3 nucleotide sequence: TGCGCCAGCAGTGAAGGGGAGTGGGAAGGAGTGGATACGCAGTATTTT. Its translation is CASSEGEWEGVDTQYF.

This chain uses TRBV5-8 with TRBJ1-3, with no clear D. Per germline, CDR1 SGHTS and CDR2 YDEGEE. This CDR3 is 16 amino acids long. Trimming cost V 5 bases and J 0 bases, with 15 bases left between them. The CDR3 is CASRPRVVLSGNTIYF. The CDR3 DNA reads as TGTGCCAGCAGACCTCGGGTAGTACTCTCTGGAAACACCATATATTTT.

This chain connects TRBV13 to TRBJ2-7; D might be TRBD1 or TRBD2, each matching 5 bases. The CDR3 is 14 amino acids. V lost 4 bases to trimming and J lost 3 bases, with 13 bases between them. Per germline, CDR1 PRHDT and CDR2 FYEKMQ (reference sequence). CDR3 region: CASSSGTENYEQYF. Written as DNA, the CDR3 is TGTGCCAGCAGCTCCGGGACGGAAAACTACGAGCAGTACTTC.

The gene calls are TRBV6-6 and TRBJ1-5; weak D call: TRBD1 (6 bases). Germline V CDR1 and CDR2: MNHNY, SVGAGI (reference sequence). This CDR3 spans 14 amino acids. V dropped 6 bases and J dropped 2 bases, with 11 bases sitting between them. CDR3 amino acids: CASSGTGRNQPQHF. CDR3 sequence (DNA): TGTGCCAGCAGCGGAACAGGGCGCAATCAGCCCCAGCATTTT.

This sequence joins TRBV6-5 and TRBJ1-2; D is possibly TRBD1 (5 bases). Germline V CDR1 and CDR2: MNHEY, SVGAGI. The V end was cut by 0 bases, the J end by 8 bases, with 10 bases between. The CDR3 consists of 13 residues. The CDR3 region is CASSYSPRAGYTF. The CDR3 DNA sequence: TGTGCCAGCAGTTACTCGCCCAGGGCGGGCTACACCTTC.

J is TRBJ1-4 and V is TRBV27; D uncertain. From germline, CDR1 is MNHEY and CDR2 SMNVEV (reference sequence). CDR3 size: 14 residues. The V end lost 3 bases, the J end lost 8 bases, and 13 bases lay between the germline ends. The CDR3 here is CASSFLGPDEKLFF. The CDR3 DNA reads TGTGCCAGCAGTTTCCTTGGTCCGGACGAAAAACTGTTTTTT. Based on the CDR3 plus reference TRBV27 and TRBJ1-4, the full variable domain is EAQVTQNPRYLITVTGKKLTVTCSQNMNHEYMSWYRQDPGLGLRQIYYSMNVEVTDKGDVPEGYKVSRKEKRNFPLILESPSPNQTSLYFCASSFLGPDEKLFFGSGTQLSVL.

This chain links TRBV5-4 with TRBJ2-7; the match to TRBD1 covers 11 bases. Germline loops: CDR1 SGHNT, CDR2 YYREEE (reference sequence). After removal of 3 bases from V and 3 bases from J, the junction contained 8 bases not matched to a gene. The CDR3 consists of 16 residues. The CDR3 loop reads CASSSTAGQGVYEQYF. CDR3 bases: TGTGCCAGCAGCTCCACCGCGGGACAGGGGGTCTACGAGCAGTACTTC.

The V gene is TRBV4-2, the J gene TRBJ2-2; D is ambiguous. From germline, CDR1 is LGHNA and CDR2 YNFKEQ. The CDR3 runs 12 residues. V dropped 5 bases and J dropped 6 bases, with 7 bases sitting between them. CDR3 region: CASSGDPGELFF. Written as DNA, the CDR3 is TGTGCCAGCAGCGGCGACCCCGGGGAGCTGTTTTTT.

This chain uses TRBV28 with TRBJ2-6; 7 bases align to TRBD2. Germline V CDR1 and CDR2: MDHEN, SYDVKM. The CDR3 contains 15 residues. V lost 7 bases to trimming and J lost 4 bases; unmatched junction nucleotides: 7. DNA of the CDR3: TGTGCCAGCATTACGGGGGGTTTCGGGGCCAACGTCCTGACTTTC. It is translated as CASITGGFGANVLTF.

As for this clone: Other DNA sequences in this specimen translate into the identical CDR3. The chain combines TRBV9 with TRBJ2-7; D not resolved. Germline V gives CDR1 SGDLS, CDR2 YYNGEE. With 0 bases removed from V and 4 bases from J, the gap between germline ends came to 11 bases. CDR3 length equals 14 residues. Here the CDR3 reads CASSVGREGYEQYF. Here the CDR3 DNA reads TGTGCCAGCAGCGTAGGTAGGGAAGGGTACGAGCAGTACTTC.

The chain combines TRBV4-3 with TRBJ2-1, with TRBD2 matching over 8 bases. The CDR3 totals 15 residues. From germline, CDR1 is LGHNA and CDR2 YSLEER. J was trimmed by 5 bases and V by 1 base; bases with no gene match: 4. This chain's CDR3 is CASSQAGGADNEQFF. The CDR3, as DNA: TGCGCCAGCAGCCAAGCGGGAGGGGCCGACAATGAGCAGTTCTTC.

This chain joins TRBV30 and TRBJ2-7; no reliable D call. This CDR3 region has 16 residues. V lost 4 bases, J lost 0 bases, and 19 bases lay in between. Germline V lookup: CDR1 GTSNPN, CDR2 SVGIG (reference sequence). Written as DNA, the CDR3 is TGTGCCTGGACCCCCCGCCCTAGTCAAAGCTCCTACGAGCAGTACTTC. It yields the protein CAWTPRPSQSSYEQYF.

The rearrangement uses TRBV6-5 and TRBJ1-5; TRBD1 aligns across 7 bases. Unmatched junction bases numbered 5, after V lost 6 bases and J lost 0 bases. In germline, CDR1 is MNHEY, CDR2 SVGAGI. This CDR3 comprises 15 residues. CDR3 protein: CASSRYRGSNQPQHF. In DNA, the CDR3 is TGTGCCAGCAGCCGATACAGGGGTAGCAATCAGCCCCAGCATTTT.